The entry that follows covers one TCR beta chain sequence. The sample originates from a study of blood T cell repertoires in COVID-19. Study summary: Both acute and convalescent COVID-19 samples were obtained from the United States, Italy and Spain. The cDNA or gDNA used as material had been derived from T cells, B-cell-depleted T cells, or PBMCs.

Seattle patients were enrolled during active infection and followed longitudinally. Sequencing used immunoSEQ multiplex PCR; TCRdb keeps in-frame clones, though not all of them. The data show fewer than 140,000 clones, over 65% seen once. The sequence was collected from a man older than 75 with COVID-19, enrolled during active disease. The sample was peripheral blood.

CDR3 sequence reads: CASSLFGRRDGYTF. The DNA for the CDR3 is TGTGCCAGCAGTTTGTTCGGACGGCGGGATGGCTACACCTTC. The chain uses TRBV27 and TRBJ1-2, with unresolved D. Germline assignment: CDR1 MNHEY and CDR2 SMNVEV (reference sequence). This CDR3 spans 14 amino acids. V was cut by 3 bases and J by 6 bases, with 14 bases left in between.